These 23 T cell receptor beta chains share one sample of origin, sequenced in a study of T cell responses to AZD1222 COVID-19 vaccine. Method: immunoSEQ multiplex PCR; TCRdb's copy keeps in-frame clones and lacks some. The table lists some 120,000 clones, about nine tenths of them singletons. Sequenced here: peripheral blood, sampled on day 0 of AZD1222 vaccination. The receptors shown here come from an adult in good health.

V usage is TRBV7-9 and J usage is TRBJ2-1; D is possibly TRBD2 (6 bases). Germline lookup yields CDR1 SEHNR and CDR2 FQNEAQ (reference sequence). The ends were cut back, 1 base at V and 6 bases at J, with 13 bases in the middle. The CDR3 runs to 15 residues. CDR3 sequence reads: CASSLGAGTPNEQFF. The CDR3 DNA follows: TGTGCCAGCAGCTTAGGGGCGGGGACCCCCAATGAGCAGTTCTTC.

CDR3 nucleotide sequence: TGTGCCAGCAGTCCAGGGGGCTCGGATTCACCCCTCCACTTT. As protein: CASSPGGSDSPLHF. V is TRBV28 and J is TRBJ1-6, with 8 bases that match TRBD1. CDR1 MDHEN and CDR2 SYDVKM come from the germline V gene. The CDR3 is made up of 14 amino acids. V trimming: 5 bases; J trimming: 8 bases; junction bases outside the gene matches: 5.

This clone was found once. The V and J genes are TRBV12-3 or TRBV12-4 and TRBJ2-7; D gene ambiguous. Trimming shortened V by 5 bases and J by 3 bases, and 5 bases separated the two germline ends. The CDR3 consists of 11 residues. The CDR3 loop is CASSGRYEQYF. The CDR3 DNA is TGTGCCAGCAGTGGTCGCTACGAGCAGTACTTC.

This chain uses TRBV19 with TRBJ1-4; TRBD1 matches 12 bases. This CDR3 contains 16 residues. The junction had 10 bases not matched to a gene; V was cut back by 9 bases and J by 5 bases. Germline V CDR1 and CDR2: LNHDA, SQIVND (reference sequence). The CDR3 nucleotides are TGTGCCAGCCGGGGACAGGGGGCCGGTGGAAATGAAAAACTGTTTTTT. Translation: CASRGQGAGGNEKLFF.

The chain carries TRBV19 and TRBJ1-5, with D possibly matching TRBD1 (6 bases). This CDR3 region has 16 residues. Per germline, CDR1 LNHDA and CDR2 SQIVND (reference sequence). With 7 bases removed from V and 0 bases from J, the gap between germline ends came to 16 bases. The CDR3 sequence: CASNMGGHISNQPQHF. CDR3 sequence (DNA): TGTGCCAGTAACATGGGGGGCCATATTAGCAATCAGCCCCAGCATTTT.

The chain recombines TRBV7-9 with TRBJ1-1, with D tentatively TRBD1 (5 bases). The CDR3 spans 12 residues. With 9 bases removed from V and 0 bases from J, the gap between germline ends came to 8 bases. Germline lookup yields CDR1 SEHNR and CDR2 FQNEAQ (reference sequence). The CDR3 DNA is TGTGCCAGTGGGACGTTGAACACTGAAGCTTTCTTT. It translates to CASGTLNTEAFF.

This clone was seen a single time. This chain's CDR3 is CAWSLSSGTAPVAFF. CDR3 DNA: TGTGCCTGGAGTCTGAGTAGCGGGACGGCACCGGTAGCTTTCTTT. J is TRBJ1-1 and V is TRBV30; D is perhaps TRBD1 (5 bases). V was clipped by 2 bases and J by 10 bases, with 23 bases between them. The germline V gene encodes CDR1 GTSNPN and CDR2 SVGIG (reference sequence). The length of the CDR3 is 15 residues.

This clone was seen only a few times. V is TRBV7-9 and J is TRBJ1-5; a possible D gene is TRBD1 (5 bases). This CDR3 has 14 residues. V was clipped by 6 bases and J by 0 bases, with 9 bases between them. Per the germline V gene, CDR1 is SEHNR and CDR2 is FQNEAQ (reference sequence). The CDR3 bases are TGTGCCAGCAGTACAGGAAATAGCAATCAGCCCCAGCATTTT. This codes for CASSTGNSNQPQHF.

The rearrangement uses TRBV11-1 and TRBJ1-3; TRBD1 is a possible D gene (6 bases). Germline-derived CDR1 and CDR2 are SGHAT and FQDESV (reference sequence). V was pared by 7 bases and J by 0 bases, with 10 bases between. This CDR3 contains 14 residues. For the CDR3, the DNA is TGTGCCAGCACTGCAGGGGCCTCTGGAAACACCATATATTTT. This translates into CASTAGASGNTIYF.

The rearrangement uses TRBV2 and TRBJ1-3; D is possibly TRBD1 (6 bases). The germline CDR1 and CDR2 sequences are SNHLY and FYNNEI. V lost 7 bases to trimming and J lost 5 bases, with 12 bases between them. CDR3 length equals 13 residues. The CDR3 is CASTRDMRNTIYF. CDR3 bases: TGTGCCAGCACCCGGGACATGAGAAACACCATATATTTT.

The chain links TRBV13 to TRBJ2-2, with TRBD2 matching 8 bases. The junction had 11 bases not matched to a gene; V was cut back by 5 bases and J by 3 bases. This CDR3 contains 17 residues. Germline loops: CDR1 PRHDT, CDR2 FYEKMQ (reference sequence). CDR3 loop: CASSPRGGLGYTGELFF. The CDR3 DNA reads TGTGCCAGCAGCCCCCGCGGGGGGCTGGGTTACACCGGGGAGCTGTTTTTT.

A note on this clone: This sample also contains other DNA sequences that code for the same CDR3. V usage is TRBV27 and J usage is TRBJ2-7; TRBD1 matches 10 bases. The V and J ends lost 6 bases and 1 base, in that order; junction bases with no gene match: 3. The CDR3 spans 14 residues. CDR1 and CDR2 (germline): MNHEY, SMNVEV (reference sequence). The CDR3 protein is CASSRDRGSYEQYF. CDR3 sequence (DNA): TGTGCCAGCAGCCGGGACAGGGGATCCTACGAGCAGTACTTC.

J is TRBJ2-7 and V is TRBV28, with D unclear. This CDR3 is built from 12 residues. Germline assignment: CDR1 MDHEN and CDR2 SYDVKM. V shed 3 bases and J shed 3 bases, with 6 bases lying between them. The CDR3 sequence is CASSFPDYEQYF. CDR3 in DNA: TGTGCCAGCAGTTTCCCAGACTACGAGCAGTACTTC.

The chain carries TRBV2 and TRBJ1-5, with 7 bases matching TRBD1. Germline V gene data show CDR1 as SNHLY and CDR2 as FYNNEI. The CDR3 covers 15 residues. V shed 7 bases and J 0 bases; nucleotides not matched to a gene: 6. As DNA, the CDR3 is TGTGCCAGCAAACGGGACAGCTATAGCAATCAGCCCCAGCATTTT. Translation: CASKRDSYSNQPQHF. Drawing the rest from reference TRBV2 and TRBJ1-5, the complete variable domain is EPEVTQTPSHQVTQMGQEVILRCVPISNHLYFYWYRQILGQKVEFLVSFYNNEISEKSEIFDDQFSVERPDGSNFTLKIRSTKLEDSAMYFCASKRDSYSNQPQHFGDGTRLSIL.

The J gene is TRBJ1-4, the V gene TRBV11-1; tentatively, D is TRBD1 (6 bases). Between the trimmed V and J ends, which lost 2 bases and 2 bases, there was a span of 12 bases. The germline CDR1 and CDR2 sequences are SGHAT and FQDESV (reference sequence). This CDR3 is 16 amino acids long. In DNA, the CDR3 is TGTGCCAGCAGCTTATTCGCAGGGGCGACTAATGAAAAACTGTTTTTT. It is translated as CASSLFAGATNEKLFF.

The V call is TRBV11-2, the J call TRBJ1-3; D not certain. With 0 bases removed from V and 1 base from J, the gap between germline ends came to 10 bases. The V gene's germline CDR1 is SGHAT and CDR2 FQNNGV. There are 16 residues in the CDR3. DNA of the CDR3: TGTGCCAGCAGCTTAGAGGGCACTCGGTCTGGAAACACCATATATTTT. Its translation: CASSLEGTRSGNTIYF.

This clone was seen only once. CDR3 residues: CANSYGYTF. The CDR3 region has the DNA TGTGCCAACTCATATGGCTACACCTTC. The J gene is TRBJ1-2, the V gene TRBV28; the D is unclear. Germline loops: CDR1 MDHEN, CDR2 SYDVKM. CDR3 length: 9 residues. V was pared by 10 bases and J by 5 bases, with 5 bases between.

The gene calls are TRBV2 and TRBJ1-5; unclear D gene. CDR1 and CDR2 (germline): SNHLY, FYNNEI. This CDR3 is built from 14 residues. Deletions cut 5 bases from V and 0 bases from J, with 8 bases between. The CDR3 region is CASSRDNSNQPQHF. CDR3 sequence (DNA): TGTGCCAGCAGTAGAGACAATAGCAATCAGCCCCAGCATTTT.

The V gene is TRBV1, the J gene TRBJ2-3. TRBV1 is noted as a pseudogene. The CDR3 length is 12 residues. The CDR3 is CTSSQEADTQYF. CDR3 sequence (DNA): TGCACCAGCAGCCAAGAGGCAGATACGCAGTATTTT.

The chain joins TRBV5-1 to TRBJ1-6; D gene ambiguous. CDR1 and CDR2 from the germline V gene are SGHRS and YFSETQ. CDR3 length: 14 residues. Trimming removed 4 bases at V and 8 bases at J, with 13 bases between. This CDR3 is CASSQAGGYSPLHF. CDR3 nucleotides: TGCGCCAGCAGCCAGGCCGGCGGCTATTCACCCCTCCACTTT.

The chain carries TRBV18 and TRBJ2-3; D may be TRBD2 (6 bases). V lost 3 bases, J lost 8 bases, and 15 bases lay in between. Per the germline V gene, CDR1 is KGHSH and CDR2 is LQKENI. The CDR3 has 14 residues. The DNA of the CDR3 is TGTGCCAGCTCACCCGGACTACCCCCGCGTACGCAGTATTTT. Its protein is CASSPGLPPRTQYF.

The rearrangement uses TRBV18 and TRBJ2-7, with TRBD2 as a possible D gene (6 bases). The CDR3 covers 16 residues. V was shortened by 2 bases and J by 0 bases, with 14 bases between the two germline ends. Germline V gene lookup returns CDR1 KGHSH and CDR2 LQKENI. CDR3 region: CASSPRVSGVSYEQYF. For the CDR3, the DNA is TGTGCCAGCTCACCAAGGGTTAGCGGAGTCTCCTACGAGCAGTACTTC.

CDR3 coding DNA: TGTGCCAGCAGCCAGCTAGACCCAGGGTACAATGAGCAGTTCTTC. Translated, it gives CASSQLDPGYNEQFF. V gene TRBV14 combines with J gene TRBJ2-1; TRBD1 is a possible D gene (5 bases). The germline V gene has CDR1 SGHDN and CDR2 FVKESK. Deletions cut 3 bases from V and 4 bases from J, with 13 bases between. CDR3 length: 15 residues.